Sequencing of this T cell receptor (beta chain) was carried out in a study of OX40 agonist ivuxolimab in advanced cancers. Regarding the study in general: Ivuxolimab, which targeted the costimulatory receptor OX40 (CD134), was an agonistic, fully human IgG2 monoclonal antibody. Prior anti-PD-1, anti-PD-L1 or anti-CTLA-4 therapy was permitted, and checkpoint inhibitors had been received by 30% to 40% of dose-escalation patients. Intravenous ivuxolimab was administered to patients every 2 weeks at six dose levels: 0.01, 0.1, 0.3, 1.5, 3 and 10 mg/kg. Three dose-escalation patients achieved partial responses, one with hepatocellular carcinoma and two with cutaneous melanoma. The purpose of peripheral TCRbeta sequencing was to test whether ivuxolimab changed TCR sequence diversity and led to clonal T-cell expansion. A male proportion of almost 85% and a mean age of approximately 61 years, ranging from about 20 to 80, were recorded for the dose-escalation cohort. The monotherapy dose-escalation portion (N ≈ 56 patients) of the phase I ivuxolimab trial is reported in the paper. Of the roughly 51 dose-escalation patients, hepatocellular carcinoma was present in approximately 20, melanoma in roughly 15, renal cell carcinoma in 9 and head and neck cancer in 9. Overall results and qualifications from the work: Antigen specificity was not determined for the clonally expanded peripheral T cells. On average, CD8+ T cells showed more expanded clones than CD4+ T cells after ivuxolimab. In the 0.1-3.0 mg/kg groups, partial responders were among the patients with the lowest normalized peripheral clonal expansion, particularly in CD8+ T cells. Clonal expansion of both CD4+ and CD8+ blood T cells was observed from baseline to week 6 at doses 0.1 to 3.0 mg/kg. Low levels of normalized T-cell clonal expansion were also seen in some patients who did not respond.

This clone turned up a few times. Its antigen is currently not known. One base away there is no much larger clone; base qualities are not given. Genomic DNA was isolated from the sorted cells so that the TCRbeta CDR3 region could be sequenced. The immunoSEQ Assay was used to sequence the TCRbeta CDR3 regions. In its TCRdb copy, this immuneACCESS table keeps in-frame sequences only and misses some clones. Where compared with another copy, unresolved V genes explain less than half of these, and the others have no known cause. The sample has 15,000 to 20,000 clones on record, about 90% of them singletons. Around 45% of the sample comes from the top ten. CDR3 length: 16 amino acids, cysteine to phenylalanine. CDR3 DNA is the only sequence kept; it has 48 bases, read in frame from the first base. For CDR1 and CDR2, the germline V gene lists LGHNA and YSLEER. The V end loses 0 bases and the J end loses 4 bases, and a stretch of 12 bases separates them.

The trial excluded patients who had a history of autoimmune disease or were on systemic immunosuppression. Peripheral blood for TCR sequencing was drawn from every dose cohort at baseline, at cycle 4 day 1 and at cycle 7 day 1. The samples were drawn from a first-in-human, open-label, multicenter phase I dose-escalation trial of ivuxolimab. Adults with locally advanced or metastatic melanoma, renal cell carcinoma, hepatocellular carcinoma or head and neck squamous cell carcinoma were enrolled in the trial. CD4+ and CD8+ T cells were sorted separately from peripheral blood before TCR sequencing. The sample here was CD4+ or CD8+ T cells sorted from blood, taken in a trial of the OX40 agonist ivuxolimab. The V and J segments used are TRBV4-3 and TRBJ2-2, and TRBD1 may be the D gene, going by 6 matching bases. This clonotype originated in an adult with an advanced solid tumor such as melanoma, head and neck, liver or kidney cancer. This receptor carries the CDR3 CASSQDVQGTTGELFF. The nucleotides are TGCGCCAGCAGCCAAGATGTACAGGGAACCACCGGGGAGCTGTTTTTT.